What follows is one T cell receptor (beta chain) and its context. The entry originates in a study of blood T cell repertoires in COVID-19. Trimming shortened V by 6 bases and J by 0 bases, and 21 bases separated the two germline ends. Germline V gene data show CDR1 as MNHEY and CDR2 as SMNVEV (reference sequence). This CDR3 is 18 amino acids long. Profiled with immunoSEQ multiplex PCR; TCRdb holds only in-frame clones, not every one. The sample has approximately 88,000 clones; 80% are singletons. The clonotype originates from a woman of 80 years or more with acute or convalescent COVID-19. The J gene is TRBJ1-5, the V gene TRBV27, with D unresolved. Sequenced input: peripheral blood. CDR3 sequence (DNA): TGTGCCAGCAGCCCTATGGGAGTACAGATCTATAGCAATCAGCCCCAGCATTTT. Its protein is CASSPMGVQIYSNQPQHF.